These T cell receptor beta chains were read from a single sample in a study of blood T cell repertoires in COVID-19. The method was immunoSEQ multiplex PCR; TCRdb's version includes in-frame clones alone and lacks a portion of them. The table shows approximately 160,000 clones, with just over 85% occurring only once. Sequenced input: peripheral blood. These receptor sequences come from a man over 45 with active or convalescent COVID-19. Both conserved end residues are part of each CDR3. The D gene is left open where the match is weak. Clone size is stated in some rows and not others, as once, few, many or a class when expanded.

size	J	length	D	V	CDR3	DNA
-	TRBJ2-1	15	-	TRBV27	CASSVSGVVYNEQFF	TGTGCCAGCTCCGTCTCGGGAGTGGTCTACAATGAGCAGTTCTTC
-	TRBJ2-4	20	TRBD1	TRBV4-1	CASSQDESQGAGLAKNIQYF	TGCGCCAGCAGCCAAGATGAGTCGCAGGGGGCAGGGTTAGCCAAAAACATTCAGTACTTC
-	TRBJ1-4	15	TRBD1	TRBV29-1	CSAGEGTGRNEKLFF	TGCAGCGCCGGGGAGGGGACAGGCCGTAATGAAAAACTGTTTTTT
-	TRBJ1-1	14	-	TRBV7-2	CASSFGGFDTEAFF	TGTGCCAGCAGCTTTGGGGGGTTTGACACTGAAGCTTTCTTT
-	TRBJ1-5	18	-	TRBV15	CANQQSWGDDHSNQPQHF	TGTGCCAACCAGCAGAGTTGGGGGGACGATCATAGCAATCAGCCCCAGCATTTT
-	TRBJ1-2	14	-	TRBV14	CASSQTNLNYGYTF	TGTGCCAGCAGCCAAACTAATCTTAACTATGGCTACACCTTC
-	TRBJ1-2	13	TRBD1	TRBV6-5	CASKPGGGYGYTF	TGTGCCAGCAAACCAGGGGGCGGCTATGGCTACACCTTC
-	TRBJ2-4	15	TRBD2	TRBV14	CASSQVGGAKNIQYF	TGTGCCAGCAGCCAGGTCGGGGGGGCCAAAAACATTCAGTACTTC
-	TRBJ2-1	15	TRBD2	TRBV5-1	CASSSRGGNYNEQFF	TGCGCCAGCAGCTCCCGGGGGGGGAACTACAATGAGCAGTTCTTC
-	TRBJ1-2	14	TRBD1	TRBV28	CASSLPDRLYGYTF	TGTGCCAGCAGTTTACCGGACAGGCTATATGGCTACACCTTC
-	TRBJ1-5	14	-	TRBV4-3	CASSQNQGDQPQHF	TGCGCCAGCAGCCAAAATCAAGGAGATCAGCCCCAGCATTTT
-	TRBJ2-4	13	-	TRBV11-3	CASSFDSKNIQYF	TGTGCCAGCAGCTTTGACAGCAAAAACATTCAGTACTTC
-	TRBJ2-7	14	TRBD2	TRBV15	CATSGLAGGYEQYF	TGTGCCACCAGTGGACTAGCGGGAGGTTACGAGCAGTACTTC
-	TRBJ1-1	14	-	TRBV19	CASSTRQRDTEAFF	TGTGCCAGTAGTACACGACAGAGAGACACTGAAGCTTTCTTT
-	TRBJ2-1	16	TRBD1	TRBV18	CASSPLRDSSYNEQFF	TGTGCCAGCTCACCCCTGAGGGACAGCTCCTACAATGAGCAGTTCTTC
-	TRBJ1-2	14	TRBD1	TRBV6-5	CASSRDSPFYGYTF	TGTGCCAGCAGTCGGGACAGCCCATTCTATGGCTACACCTTC
-	TRBJ1-1	14	-	TRBV6-2/TRBV6-3	CASSYWGPYTEAFF	TGTGCCAGCAGTTACTGGGGGCCCTACACTGAAGCTTTCTTT
-	TRBJ2-1	17	TRBD1	TRBV4-3	CASSQDPNRGSYNEQFF	TGCGCCAGCAGCCAAGACCCTAACAGGGGTTCCTACAATGAGCAGTTCTTC
-	TRBJ1-6	18	TRBD1	TRBV28	CASSLFGGQGSYNSPLHF	TGTGCCAGCAGTTTATTTGGGGGACAGGGGTCCTATAATTCACCCCTCCACTTT
-	TRBJ2-5	16	-	TRBV7-2	CASSLAKLGRGETQYF	TGTGCCAGCAGCTTAGCAAAGCTCGGGAGAGGAGAGACCCAGTACTTC
-	TRBJ2-3	13	-	TRBV5-1	CASSLPSTDTQYF	TGCGCCAGCAGCTTGCCTAGCACAGATACGCAGTATTTT
-	TRBJ2-7	17	TRBD2	TRBV4-3	CASSQEYWTSGEYEQYF	TGCGCCAGCAGCCAAGAGTACTGGACTAGCGGGGAATACGAGCAGTACTTC
-	TRBJ2-7	15	TRBD1	TRBV19	CASSNVGQGSYEQYF	TGTGCCAGTAGTAACGTAGGACAGGGCTCCTACGAGCAGTACTTC
-	TRBJ1-6	16	TRBD1	TRBV4-3	CASSQAEGTGESPLHF	TGCGCCAGCAGCCAAGCCGAAGGGACAGGGGAATCACCCCTCCACTTT
-	TRBJ2-3	17	TRBD2	TRBV19	CASSLLTSGTGPDTQYF	TGTGCCAGTAGTCTCCTGACTAGCGGGACAGGTCCAGATACGCAGTATTTT
-	TRBJ2-7	15	TRBD2	TRBV7-2	CASSLREGLSYEQYF	TGTGCCAGCAGCCTGCGGGAGGGCCTGTCCTACGAGCAGTACTTC
-	TRBJ2-1	16	TRBD1	TRBV27	CASSLLGPGGFDEQFF	TGTGCCAGCAGTTTGCTGGGGCCAGGGGGATTCGATGAGCAGTTCTTC
-	TRBJ2-7	15	TRBD2	TRBV9	CASSSLAGGLGEQYF	TGTGCCAGCAGCAGTCTAGCGGGGGGGCTTGGCGAGCAGTACTTC
-	TRBJ1-1	16	-	TRBV6-1	CASSEYYGESNTEAFF	TGTGCCAGCAGTGAATACTATGGGGAGAGCAACACTGAAGCTTTCTTT
-	TRBJ1-4	20	-	TRBV21-1	CASSKTKGGQVPPHNEKLFF	TGTGCCAGCAGCAAAACAAAAGGGGGACAGGTCCCACCCCATAATGAAAAACTGTTTTTT
-	TRBJ2-2	15	-	TRBV4-3	CASSYGYLDTGELFF	TGCGCCAGCAGCTACGGGTACTTGGACACCGGGGAGCTGTTTTTT
few	TRBJ2-1	14	TRBD2	TRBV7-6	CASSSSGRGSEQFF	TGTGCCAGCAGCTCTAGCGGGAGGGGGAGTGAGCAGTTCTTC
-	TRBJ1-1	15	-	TRBV15	CATSRAEGGNTEAFF	TGTGCCACCAGCAGAGCGGAGGGCGGGAACACTGAAGCTTTCTTT
-	TRBJ2-7	14	TRBD1	TRBV7-2	CASSGTGASYEQYF	TGTGCCAGCAGCGGGACAGGGGCCTCCTACGAGCAGTACTTC
-	TRBJ2-7	15	TRBD2	TRBV6-2/TRBV6-3	CASSSGTSGSYEQYF	TGTGCCAGCAGCTCTGGGACTAGCGGGAGTTACGAGCAGTACTTC
-	TRBJ2-5	17	TRBD2	TRBV5-4	CASSRLPGLAGGETQYF	TGTGCCAGCAGCAGACTACCGGGACTAGCGGGAGGAGAGACCCAGTACTTC
-	TRBJ1-5	16	TRBD1	TRBV18	CASSPGGQGGYQPQHF	TGTGCCAGCTCACCGGGGGGACAGGGGGGCTATCAGCCCCAGCATTTT
-	TRBJ2-7	15	-	TRBV9	CASSVDGRTSYEQYF	TGTGCCAGCAGCGTAGATGGGCGTACCTCCTACGAGCAGTACTTC
-	TRBJ2-3	15	TRBD2	TRBV28	CASSLSAGGPDTQYF	TGTGCCAGCAGTTTATCTGCGGGGGGGCCAGATACGCAGTATTTT
-	TRBJ1-5	15	TRBD1	TRBV18	CASSPDYRDSQPQHF	TGTGCCAGCTCACCTGACTACAGGGACAGTCAGCCCCAGCATTTT
-	TRBJ2-3	16	TRBD2	TRBV15	CATSRGPSGNTDTQYF	TGTGCCACCAGCAGAGGTCCTAGCGGGAACACAGATACGCAGTATTTT
-	TRBJ1-5	12	-	TRBV3-1/TRBV3-2	CASSNRDQPQHF	TGTGCCAGCAGCAACCGGGATCAGCCCCAGCATTTT